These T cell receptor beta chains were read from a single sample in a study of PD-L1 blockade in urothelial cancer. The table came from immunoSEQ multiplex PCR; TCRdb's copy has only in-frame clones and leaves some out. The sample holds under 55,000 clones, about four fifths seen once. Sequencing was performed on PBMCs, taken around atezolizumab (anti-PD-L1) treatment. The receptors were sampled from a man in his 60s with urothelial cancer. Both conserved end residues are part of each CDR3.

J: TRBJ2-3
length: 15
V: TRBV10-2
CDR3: CASSLAGGPGDTQYF

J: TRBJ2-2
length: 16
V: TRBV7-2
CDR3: CASWGTSGTVTGELFF

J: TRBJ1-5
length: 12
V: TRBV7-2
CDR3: CASSLESQPQHF

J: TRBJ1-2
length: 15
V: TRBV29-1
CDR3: CSVEDRDRDDYGYTF

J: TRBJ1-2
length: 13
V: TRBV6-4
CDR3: CASSDNTGAGYTF

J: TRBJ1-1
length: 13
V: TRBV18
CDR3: CASSPTGNTEAFF

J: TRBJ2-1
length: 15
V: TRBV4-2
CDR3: CASSQGTSSYNEQFF

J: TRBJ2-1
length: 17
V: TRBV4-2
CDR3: CASSQEGLAGGQNEQFF

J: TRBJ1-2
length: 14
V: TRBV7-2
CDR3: CASSPSQVVDGYTF

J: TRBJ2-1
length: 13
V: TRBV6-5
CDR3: CASRITRTNEQFF

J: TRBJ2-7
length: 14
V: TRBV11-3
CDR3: CASSPSGGAREQYF

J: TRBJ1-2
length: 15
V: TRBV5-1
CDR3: CASSLDSLSNYGYTF

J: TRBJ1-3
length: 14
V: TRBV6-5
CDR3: CASRSAVSGNTIYF

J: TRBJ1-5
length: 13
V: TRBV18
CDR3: CASSPDGNQPQHF

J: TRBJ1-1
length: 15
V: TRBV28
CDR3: CASTNQLGGDTEAFF

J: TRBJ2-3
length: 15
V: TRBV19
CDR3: CATSWGRASTDTQYF

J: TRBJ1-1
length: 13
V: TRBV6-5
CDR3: CASSYSWNTEAFF

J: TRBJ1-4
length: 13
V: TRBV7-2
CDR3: CASSDSRNEKLFF

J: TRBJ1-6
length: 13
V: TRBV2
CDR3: CASRSSYNSPLHF

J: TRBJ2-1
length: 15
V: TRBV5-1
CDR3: CASSLISGIIDEQFF

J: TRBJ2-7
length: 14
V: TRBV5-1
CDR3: CASSSTSGVDEQYF

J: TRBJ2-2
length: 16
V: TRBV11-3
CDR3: CASSHLGTRNTGELFF

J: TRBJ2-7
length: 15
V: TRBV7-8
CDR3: CASSLTGQVQGEQYF

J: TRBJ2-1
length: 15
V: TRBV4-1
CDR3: CASSQGLAGVTEQFF

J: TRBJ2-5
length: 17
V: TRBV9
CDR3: CASSPGVLAGFWETQYF

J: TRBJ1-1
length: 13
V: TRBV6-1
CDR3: CASRGAGDTEAFF

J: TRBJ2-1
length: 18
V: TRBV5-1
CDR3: CASSPVTSGRAPYNEQFF

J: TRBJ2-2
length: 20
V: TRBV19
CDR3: CASSMRMGQGGASGFGELFF

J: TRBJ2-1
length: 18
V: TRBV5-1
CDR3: CASSPGLAGPRSYNEQFF

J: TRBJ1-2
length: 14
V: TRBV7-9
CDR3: CASSLARRGSGYTF

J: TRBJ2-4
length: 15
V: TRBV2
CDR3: CASSVPGQPLNIQYF